This TCR beta chain originates from a study of tumour-infiltrating T cells in Burkitt lymphoma. Study-wide context: This cohort included all epidemiological subtypes of Burkitt lymphoma. Overall and progression-free survival were predicted by productive clonality.

Study-level results: Many Burkitt lymphoma patients shared several public clonotypes.

This clone was found a few times. Its matching antigen is unknown. The data were produced by immunoSEQ multiplex PCR, yet TCRdb's version contains in-frame clones alone and is incomplete. The sample lists 45,000 to 60,000 clones, around 30% occurring once. Germline lookup yields CDR1 SGHRS and CDR2 YFSETQ. The CDR3 has 14 amino acids. Trimming removed 4 bases from V and 7 bases from J; junction bases left unmatched: 6. The TCR originated in a human donor with Burkitt lymphoma. The specimen was tumor tissue. The chain combines TRBV5-1 with TRBJ1-5; 9 nucleotides agree with TRBD1. Written as DNA, the CDR3 is TGCGCCAGCAGCCCACAGGGGGCAGGACAGCCCCAGCATTTT. This gives the protein CASSPQGAGQPQHF.